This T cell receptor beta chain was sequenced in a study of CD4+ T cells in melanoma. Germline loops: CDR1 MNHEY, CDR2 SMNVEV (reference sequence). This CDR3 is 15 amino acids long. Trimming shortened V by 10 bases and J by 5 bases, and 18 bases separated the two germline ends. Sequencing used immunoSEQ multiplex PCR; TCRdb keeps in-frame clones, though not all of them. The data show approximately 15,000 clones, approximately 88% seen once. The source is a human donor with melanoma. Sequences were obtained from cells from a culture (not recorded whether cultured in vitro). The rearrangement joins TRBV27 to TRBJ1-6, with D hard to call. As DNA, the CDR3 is TGTGCCACCCGTCCCAGCCAGGCGAATAATTCACCCCTCCACTTT. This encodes CATRPSQANNSPLHF.